At least ten counts were recorded for the clone carrying this T cell receptor (beta chain). The data belong to a study of T cells in Graves' hyperthyroidism and ophthalmopathy. Study background: Peripheral blood was acquired at first diagnosis, ahead of any therapy whatsoever.

Patients aged 18 to 65 with hyperthyroidism were newly diagnosed, with duration under 2 months. PBMCs were sourced from approximately 9 ml fresh peripheral blood. Amplification targeted TCR beta CDR3 regions from RNA transcripts. HTBI primers drove first-round RT-PCR of the TCR CDR3. TCRdb reanalysed the multiplex PCR reads using MiXCR and keeps one entry per CDR3 protein. The sample comprises a few hundred thousand distinct CDR3 sequences, around 16% of which are singletons, and 7.3% rests with the top ten. V dropped 3 bases and J dropped 9; count of bases not matched to a gene: 14. CDR1 is SGHAT and CDR2 is FQNNGV in the germline V gene. The CDR3 totals 17 residues.

V gene TRBV11-2 combines with J gene TRBJ2-3; 11 nucleotides match TRBD2. The sequence came from a woman aged 25 to 39 with Graves' hyperthyroidism. The source material was blood. The CDR3 DNA reads TGTGCCAGCAGCTTGTACATACCGCTAGCGGGAGGCCCCACGCAGTATTTT. Translated: CASSLYIPLAGGPTQYF.